These 19 T cell receptor beta chains came from one sample sequenced in a study of neoadjuvant nivolumab and ipilimumab in lung cancer. The protocol was immunoSEQ multiplex PCR, while the TCRdb copy is restricted to in-frame clones and leaves out a portion. In the table there are about 38,000 clones, nearly 90% of which are singletons. The starting material was peripheral blood, obtained before neoadjuvant nivolumab, alone or with ipilimumab. All receptors come from an adult with non-small cell lung cancer.

CDR3 loop: CASSLSINQPQHF. For the CDR3, the DNA is TGTGCCAGCAGCTTGTCCATAAATCAGCCCCAGCATTTT. The rearrangement uses TRBV7-3 and TRBJ1-5, with D unresolved. Trimming shortened V by 3 bases and J by 4 bases, and 7 bases separated the two germline ends. Germline V CDR1 and CDR2: SGHTA, FQGTGA. The CDR3 consists of 13 residues.

This chain connects TRBV7-9 to TRBJ2-7; D is ambiguous. V was pared by 2 bases and J by 0 bases, with 17 bases between. CDR1 and CDR2 from the germline V gene are SEHNR and FQNEAQ (reference sequence). The CDR3 has 17 residues. CDR3 protein: CASSLLPGLTSSYEQYF. CDR3 DNA sequence: TGTGCCAGCAGCTTACTGCCAGGCCTGACCAGCTCCTACGAGCAGTACTTC.

The chain recombines TRBV11-2 with TRBJ2-7; D is tentatively TRBD1 or TRBD2 (5 bases each). Trimming took 2 bases from V and 3 from J, leaving 23 bases between them. In germline, CDR1 is SGHAT, CDR2 FQNNGV. The CDR3 extends over 18 amino acids. The CDR3 sequence is CASSLFYWGTDTVYEQYF. CDR3 DNA sequence: TGTGCCAGCAGCTTATTCTATTGGGGGACGGACACTGTCTACGAGCAGTACTTC.

The V and J genes are TRBV10-2 and TRBJ2-1; the D gene is possibly TRBD2 (6 bases). This CDR3 has 14 residues. In germline, CDR1 is WSHSY, CDR2 SAAADI. Trimming removed 5 bases at V and 0 bases at J, with 8 bases between. The DNA for the CDR3 is TGCGCCAGCAGTAGCGGGCCCTCCTACAATGAGCAGTTCTTC. Translation gives CASSSGPSYNEQFF.

This sequence joins TRBV15 and TRBJ2-7; no definite D call. The CDR3 is 14 residues long. Trimming removed 0 bases at V and 4 bases at J, with 10 bases between. Germline loops: CDR1 LNHNV, CDR2 YYDKDF (reference sequence). Here the CDR3 reads CATSREVDGYEQYF. The CDR3 DNA reads TGTGCCACCAGCAGAGAGGTGGACGGGTACGAGCAGTACTTC.

This clone was seen only once. CDR3 in DNA: TGCGCCAGCAGCATAAGGACGGGGGTTCAAGAGACCCAGTACTTC. This sequence encodes CASSIRTGVQETQYF. The J gene is TRBJ2-5, the V gene TRBV5-1; the D gene is possibly TRBD2 (6 bases). Trimming took off 4 bases at V and 2 bases at J, with 15 bases between the two ends. This CDR3 comprises 15 residues. Germline V CDR1 and CDR2: SGHRS, YFSETQ.

CDR3 sequence (DNA): TGCGCCAGCAGCTTGGATAGCGGGGGAGCCTACAATGAGCAGTTCTTC. The encoded protein is CASSLDSGGAYNEQFF. V usage is TRBV5-1 and J usage is TRBJ2-1; TRBD2 matches at 9 bases. Losses at the gene ends were 0 bases for V and 2 bases for J; bases not matched to a gene: 3. The V gene's germline CDR1 is SGHRS and CDR2 YFSETQ. The CDR3 is 16 residues long.

This chain connects TRBV5-5 to TRBJ2-5; D unclear. This CDR3 is built from 16 residues. The ends were cut back, 4 bases at V and 7 bases at J, with 23 bases in the middle. Germline assignment: CDR1 SGHKS and CDR2 YYEKEE (reference sequence). CDR3 DNA: TGTGCCAGCAGCCATCGGATGGTAGGGTTTGAACCGACCCAGTACTTC. This codes for CASSHRMVGFEPTQYF.

This chain uses TRBV19 with TRBJ1-2, with D perhaps TRBD1 (5 bases). CDR1 is LNHDA, CDR2 SQIVND, per germline (reference sequence). The CDR3 contains 14 residues. Trimming shortened V by 3 bases and J by 4 bases, and 12 bases separated the two germline ends. CDR3 sequence reads: CASSILGDGYGYTF. The CDR3 coding sequence is TGTGCCAGTAGTATTCTGGGGGATGGCTATGGCTACACCTTC.

The V and J genes are TRBV7-2 and TRBJ2-2; D is unclear. The CDR3 length is 14 residues. The V end lost 1 base, the J end lost 5 bases, and 8 bases lay between the germline ends. Per germline, CDR1 SGHTA and CDR2 FQGNSA. Here the CDR3 DNA reads TGTGCCAGCAGCTTAGAGGGTGTTACCGGGGAGCTGTTTTTT. It is translated as CASSLEGVTGELFF.

This chain links TRBV7-2 with TRBJ2-7, with unresolved D. The CDR3 is 12 amino acids. Deletions cut 4 bases from V and 4 bases from J, with 8 bases between. Germline loops: CDR1 SGHTA, CDR2 FQGNSA. Written as DNA, the CDR3 is TGTGCCAGCAGCTCCACAGCTTACGAGCAGTACTTC. Its translation is CASSSTAYEQYF.

This chain joins TRBV14 and TRBJ1-2, with unresolved D. The V gene's germline CDR1 is SGHDN and CDR2 FVKESK. The CDR3 contains 13 residues. Between the trimmed V and J ends, which lost 6 bases and 4 bases, there was a span of 12 bases. The CDR3 nucleotides are TGTGCCAGCAGTACAAACCCGGGCTATGGCTACACCTTC. This encodes CASSTNPGYGYTF.

The chain couples TRBV9 to TRBJ2-7; no definite D call. The CDR3 is 14 residues long. Germline assignment: CDR1 SGDLS and CDR2 YYNGEE. V was cut by 0 bases and J by 1 base, with 8 bases left in between. CDR3 sequence: CASSVGASSYEQYF. The CDR3 nucleotides are TGTGCCAGCAGCGTAGGAGCTAGTTCCTACGAGCAGTACTTC.

The table lists this clone with a count of one. The rearrangement links TRBV25-1 to TRBJ2-5; 8 bases agree with TRBD1. Looked up from germline, CDR1 is MGHDK and CDR2 is SYGVNS. The CDR3 covers 14 residues. Trimming cost V 5 bases and J 6 bases; bases outside gene matches: 8. CDR3: CASSSRQGRQTQYF. CDR3 in DNA: TGTGCCAGCAGTTCCAGACAGGGGAGGCAGACCCAGTACTTC.

DNA of the CDR3: TGTGCCAGCAGCGCGGCGGGGGGACTAGCAGGCGATACGCAGTATTTT. Its protein is CASSAAGGLAGDTQYF. The J gene is TRBJ2-3, the V gene TRBV9, with 9 bases lining up with TRBD2. In germline, CDR1 is SGDLS, CDR2 YYNGEE. V dropped 3 bases and J dropped 6; count of bases not matched to a gene: 11. The CDR3 extends over 16 amino acids.

The rearrangement uses TRBV18 and TRBJ1-1, with D perhaps TRBD1 (6 bases). Trimming took off 4 bases at V and 5 bases at J, with 17 bases between the two ends. The length of the CDR3 is 15 residues. From germline, CDR1 is KGHSH and CDR2 LQKENI. This chain's CDR3 is CASSQGTGSGTEAFF. DNA for the CDR3: TGTGCCAGCTCACAAGGAACAGGGTCGGGGACTGAAGCTTTCTTT.

The genes are TRBV6-1 and TRBJ2-5, with TRBD1 identical over 7 bases. Per the germline V gene, CDR1 is MNHNS and CDR2 is SASEGT. CDR3 length: 13 amino acids. V shed 6 bases and J 5 bases; nucleotides not matched to a gene: 6. The CDR3 is CASSLQGMETQYF. The DNA of the CDR3 is TGTGCCAGCAGCCTACAGGGGATGGAGACCCAGTACTTC.

The chain carries TRBV30 and TRBJ2-3; D is undetermined. Germline V gene lookup returns CDR1 GTSNPN and CDR2 SVGIG (reference sequence). The CDR3 runs 13 residues. With 0 bases removed from V and 13 bases from J, the gap between germline ends came to 17 bases. The CDR3: CAWSVFETTFEYF. The CDR3 bases are TGTGCCTGGAGTGTCTTTGAAACTACTTTTGAGTATTTT.

This clone was observed a few times. V gene TRBV14 combines with J gene TRBJ2-5; no definite D call. This CDR3 is built from 12 residues. The V and J ends lost 3 bases and 1 base respectively, with 3 bases between them. CDR1 and CDR2 (germline): SGHDN, FVKESK. The CDR3 is CASSHLQETQYF. CDR3 DNA sequence: TGTGCCAGCAGCCATCTCCAAGAGACCCAGTACTTC.